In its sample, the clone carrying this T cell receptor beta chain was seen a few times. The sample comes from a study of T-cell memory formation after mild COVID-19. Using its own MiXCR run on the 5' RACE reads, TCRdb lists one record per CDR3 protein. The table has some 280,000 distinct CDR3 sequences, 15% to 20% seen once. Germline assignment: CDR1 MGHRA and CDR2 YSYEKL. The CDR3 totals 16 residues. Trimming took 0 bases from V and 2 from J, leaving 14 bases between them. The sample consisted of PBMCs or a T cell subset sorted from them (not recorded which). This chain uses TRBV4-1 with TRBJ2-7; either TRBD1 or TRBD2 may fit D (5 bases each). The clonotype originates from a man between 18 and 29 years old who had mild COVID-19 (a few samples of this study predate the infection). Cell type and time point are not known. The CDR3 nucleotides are TGCGCCAGCAGCCAAGAATTAGGACACGGGGCCTACGAGCAGTACTTC. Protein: CASSQELGHGAYEQYF.